This T cell receptor (beta chain) originates from a study of T cell repertoires in ileal Crohn's disease. Study-level points and caveats: Active smokers at surgery had more clonal expansions than non-smokers.

Germline loops: CDR1 LNHNV, CDR2 YYDKDF (reference sequence). The CDR3 has 13 amino acids. Trimming removed 0 bases at V and 8 bases at J, with 10 bases between. Time point here: inflamed ileum from the surgical specimen. Some clones are missing from TCRdb's copy, which holds only in-frame ones; the method was immunoSEQ multiplex PCR. The sample lists 8,000 to 9,500 clones, almost 85% occurring once. In regard to this clone: Its antigen remains unknown.

The TCR sequence derives from an adult with Crohn's disease. The chain has TRBV15 and TRBJ1-1; D is unresolved. Material: ileal tissue. The CDR3: CATSRDMREEAFF. The CDR3 DNA sequence: TGTGCCACCAGCAGAGATATGAGGGAGGAAGCTTTCTTT. Full variable domain (rest looked up from reference TRBV15 and TRBJ1-1): DAMVIQNPRYQVTQFGKPVTLSCSQTLNHNVMYWYQQKSSQAPKLLFHYYDKDFNNEADTPDNFQSRRPNTSFCFLDIRSPGLGDTAMYLCATSRDMREEAFFGQGTRLTVV.